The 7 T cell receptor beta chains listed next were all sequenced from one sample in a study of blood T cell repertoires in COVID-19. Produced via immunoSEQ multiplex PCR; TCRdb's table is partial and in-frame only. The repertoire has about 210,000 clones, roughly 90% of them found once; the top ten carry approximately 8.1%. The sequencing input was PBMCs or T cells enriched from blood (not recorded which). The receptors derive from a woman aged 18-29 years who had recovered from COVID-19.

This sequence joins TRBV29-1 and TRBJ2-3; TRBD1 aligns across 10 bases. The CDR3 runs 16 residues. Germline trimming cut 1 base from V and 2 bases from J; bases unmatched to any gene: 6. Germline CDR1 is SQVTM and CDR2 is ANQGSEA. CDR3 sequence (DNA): TGCAGCGTTGAAGTGATGACAGGGGGCTCCACAGATACGCAGTATTTT. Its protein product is CSVEVMTGGSTDTQYF.

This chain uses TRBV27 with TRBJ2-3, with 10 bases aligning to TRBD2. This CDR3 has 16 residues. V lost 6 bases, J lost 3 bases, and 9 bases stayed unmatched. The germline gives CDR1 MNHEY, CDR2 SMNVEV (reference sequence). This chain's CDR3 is CASSPQRGGLTDTQYF. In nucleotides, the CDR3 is TGTGCCAGCAGCCCCCAGCGGGGGGGCCTGACAGATACGCAGTATTTT.

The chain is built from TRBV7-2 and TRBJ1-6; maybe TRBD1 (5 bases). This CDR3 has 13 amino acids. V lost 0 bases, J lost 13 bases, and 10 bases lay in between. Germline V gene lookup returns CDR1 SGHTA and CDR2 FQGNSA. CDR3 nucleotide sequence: TGTGCCAGCAGCTTAGCATCAGGGAATCCCCTCCACTTT. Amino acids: CASSLASGNPLHF.

CDR3 loop: CASRLTSGGAGDTQYF. CDR3 sequence (DNA): TGTGCCAGCAGATTGACTAGCGGGGGGGCTGGAGATACGCAGTATTTT. The J gene is TRBJ2-3, the V gene TRBV27, with 14 bases that match TRBD2. The CDR3 is made up of 16 amino acids. Losses at the gene ends were 6 bases for V and 5 bases for J; bases not matched to a gene: 7. The germline V gene encodes CDR1 MNHEY and CDR2 SMNVEV (reference sequence).

The CDR3 DNA follows: TGCGCCAGCAGCCATGGGGGGGCGGGATACGAGCAGTACTTC. Protein sequence: CASSHGGAGYEQYF. This chain uses TRBV4-1 with TRBJ2-7, with D possibly being TRBD2 (7 bases). Between the trimmed V and J ends, which lost 3 bases and 4 bases, there was a span of 13 bases. Germline-derived CDR1 and CDR2 are MGHRA and YSYEKL. This CDR3 region has 14 residues.

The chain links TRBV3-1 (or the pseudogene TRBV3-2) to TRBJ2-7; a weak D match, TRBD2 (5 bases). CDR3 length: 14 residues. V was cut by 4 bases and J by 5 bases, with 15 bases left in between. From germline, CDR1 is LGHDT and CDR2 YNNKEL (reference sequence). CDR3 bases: TGTGCCAGCAGCCCCCGGGAACAAGGCAACGAGCAGTACTTC. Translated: CASSPREQGNEQYF.

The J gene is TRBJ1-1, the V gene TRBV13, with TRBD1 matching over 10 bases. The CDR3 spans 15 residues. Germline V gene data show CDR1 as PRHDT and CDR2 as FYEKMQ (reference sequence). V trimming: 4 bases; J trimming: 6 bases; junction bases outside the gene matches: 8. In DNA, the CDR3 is TGTGCCAGCAGCTCGTCGACAGGGGGCTTTGCTGAAGCTTTCTTT. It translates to CASSSSTGGFAEAFF.